This TCR beta chain was sequenced in a study of T cell repertoires in cytomegalovirus infection. The overall study: Researchers turned to recently identified HLA-C-restricted CMV epitopes as well as well-studied HLA-B-restricted ones. CMV infection plus the matching HLA type was flagged by public TCR beta signatures.

The germline CDR1 and CDR2 sequences are SGHTA and FQGNSA. The J segment lost 5 bases and the V segment lost 4 bases, leaving 10 bases of the junction unmatched. The CDR3 totals 15 residues. Points on this clonotype: What it binds is unknown.

One entry per CDR3 protein, called by TCRdb with MiXCR from the reads. This sample has approximately 470,000 distinct CDR3 sequences, with about 42% found just once. The gene calls are TRBV7-2 and TRBJ1-1, with TRBD1 matching 7 bases. This TCR was sampled from a human donor in good health (CMV status not recorded). Some clones in this sample may be carry-over from other donors' samples. The sequencing here drew on cultured PBMCs, taken from culture after CMV antigen stimulation. The CDR3, as DNA: TGTGCCAGCAGCTACCAGGGGGTCCCCAGGACTGAAGCTTTCTTT. Its translation is CASSYQGVPRTEAFF.